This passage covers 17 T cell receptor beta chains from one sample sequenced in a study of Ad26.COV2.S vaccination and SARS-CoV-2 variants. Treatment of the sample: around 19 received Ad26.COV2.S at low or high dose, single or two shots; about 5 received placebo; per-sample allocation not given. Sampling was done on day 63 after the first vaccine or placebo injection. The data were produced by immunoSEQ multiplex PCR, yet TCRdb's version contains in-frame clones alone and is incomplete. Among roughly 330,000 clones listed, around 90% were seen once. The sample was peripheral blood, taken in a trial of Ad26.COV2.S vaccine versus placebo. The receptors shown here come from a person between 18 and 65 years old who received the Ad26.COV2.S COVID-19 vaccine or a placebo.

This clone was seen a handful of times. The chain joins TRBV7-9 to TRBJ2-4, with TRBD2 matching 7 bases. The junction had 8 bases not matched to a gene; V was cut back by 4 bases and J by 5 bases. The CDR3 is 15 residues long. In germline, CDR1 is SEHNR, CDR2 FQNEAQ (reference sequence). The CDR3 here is CASSSPRDYQNIQYF. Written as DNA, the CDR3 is TGTGCCAGCAGCTCCCCCCGGGACTACCAAAACATTCAGTACTTC.

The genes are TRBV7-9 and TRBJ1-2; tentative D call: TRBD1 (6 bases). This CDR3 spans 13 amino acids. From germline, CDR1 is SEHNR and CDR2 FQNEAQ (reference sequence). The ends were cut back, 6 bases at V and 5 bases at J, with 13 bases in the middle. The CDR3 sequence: CASRTGMGYGYTF. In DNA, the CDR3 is TGTGCCAGCAGAACAGGGATGGGGTATGGCTACACCTTC.

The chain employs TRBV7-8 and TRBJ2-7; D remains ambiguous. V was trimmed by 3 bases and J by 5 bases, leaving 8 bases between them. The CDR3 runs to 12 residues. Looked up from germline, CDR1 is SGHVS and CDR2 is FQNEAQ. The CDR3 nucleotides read TGTGCCAGCAGCTTCCTCGGACACGAGCAGTACTTC. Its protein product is CASSFLGHEQYF. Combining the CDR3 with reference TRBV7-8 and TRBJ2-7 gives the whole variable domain GAGVSQSPRYKVAKRGQDVALRCDPISGHVSLFWYQQALGQGPEFLTYFQNEAQLDKSGLPSDRFFAERPEGSVSTLKIQRTQQEDSAVYLCASSFLGHEQYFGPGTRLTVT.

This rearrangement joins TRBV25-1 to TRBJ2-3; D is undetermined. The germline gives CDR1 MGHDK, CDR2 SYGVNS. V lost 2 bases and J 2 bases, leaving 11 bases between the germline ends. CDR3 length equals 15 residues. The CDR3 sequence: CASSESDAITDTQYF. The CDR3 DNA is TGTGCCAGCAGTGAAAGCGACGCGATCACAGATACGCAGTATTTT.

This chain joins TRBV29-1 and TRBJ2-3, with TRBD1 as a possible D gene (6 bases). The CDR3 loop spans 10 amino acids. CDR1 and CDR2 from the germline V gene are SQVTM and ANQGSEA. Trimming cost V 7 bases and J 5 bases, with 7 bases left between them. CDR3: CSGGGDTQYF. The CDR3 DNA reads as TGCAGCGGAGGGGGAGATACGCAGTATTTT.

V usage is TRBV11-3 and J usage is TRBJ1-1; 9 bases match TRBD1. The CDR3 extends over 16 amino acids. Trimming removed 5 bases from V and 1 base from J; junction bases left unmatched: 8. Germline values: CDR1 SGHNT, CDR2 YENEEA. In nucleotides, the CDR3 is TGTGCCAGCAGCGCGGGACAGGGAGAAGGGAACACTGAAGCTTTCTTT. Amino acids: CASSAGQGEGNTEAFF.

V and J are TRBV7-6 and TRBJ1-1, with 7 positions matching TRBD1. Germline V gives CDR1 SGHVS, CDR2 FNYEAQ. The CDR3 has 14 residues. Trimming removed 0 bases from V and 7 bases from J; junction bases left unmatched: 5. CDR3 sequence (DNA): TGTGCCAGCAGCTTAGCCAGGAGGGGGCTTGAAGCTTTCTTT. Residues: CASSLARRGLEAFF.

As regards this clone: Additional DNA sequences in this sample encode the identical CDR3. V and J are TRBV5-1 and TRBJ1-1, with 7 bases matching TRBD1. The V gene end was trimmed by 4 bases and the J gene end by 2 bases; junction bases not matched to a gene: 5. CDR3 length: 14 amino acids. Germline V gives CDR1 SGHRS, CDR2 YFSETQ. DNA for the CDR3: TGCGCCAGCAGCCTCGGGACAGCCAACACTGAAGCTTTCTTT. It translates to CASSLGTANTEAFF.

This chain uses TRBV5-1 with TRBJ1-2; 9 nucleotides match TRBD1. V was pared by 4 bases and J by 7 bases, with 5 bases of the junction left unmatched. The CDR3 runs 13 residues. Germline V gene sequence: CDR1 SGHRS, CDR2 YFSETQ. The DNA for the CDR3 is TGCGCCAGCAGCCAGGGACAGGGAGGTGGCTACACCTTC. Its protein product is CASSQGQGGGYTF.

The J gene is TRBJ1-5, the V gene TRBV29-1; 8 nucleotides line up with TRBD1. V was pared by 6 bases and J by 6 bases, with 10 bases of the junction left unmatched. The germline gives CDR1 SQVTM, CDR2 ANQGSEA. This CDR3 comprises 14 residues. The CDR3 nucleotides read TGCAGCGTATCCGAGACAGGGGTATGTCAGCCCCAGCATTTT. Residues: CSVSETGVCQPQHF. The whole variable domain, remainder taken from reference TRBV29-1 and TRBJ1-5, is SAVISQKPSRDICQRGTSLTIQCQVDSQVTMMFWYRQQPGQSLTLIATANQGSEATYESGFVIDKFPISRPNLTFSTLTVSNMSPEDSSIYLCSVSETGVCQPQHFGDGTRLSIL.

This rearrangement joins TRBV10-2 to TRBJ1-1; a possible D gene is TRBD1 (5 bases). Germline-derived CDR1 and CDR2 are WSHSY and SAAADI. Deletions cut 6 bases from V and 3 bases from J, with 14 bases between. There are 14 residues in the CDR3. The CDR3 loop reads CASRVPGLDTEAFF. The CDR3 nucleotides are TGCGCCAGCAGAGTCCCAGGGCTGGACACTGAAGCTTTCTTT.

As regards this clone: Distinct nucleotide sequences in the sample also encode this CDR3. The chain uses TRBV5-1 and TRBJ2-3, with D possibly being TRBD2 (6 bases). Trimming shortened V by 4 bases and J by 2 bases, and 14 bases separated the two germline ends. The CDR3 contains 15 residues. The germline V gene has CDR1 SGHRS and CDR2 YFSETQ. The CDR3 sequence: CASSLQGGLTDTQYF. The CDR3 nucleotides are TGCGCCAGCAGCCTCCAGGGAGGCCTCACAGATACGCAGTATTTT.

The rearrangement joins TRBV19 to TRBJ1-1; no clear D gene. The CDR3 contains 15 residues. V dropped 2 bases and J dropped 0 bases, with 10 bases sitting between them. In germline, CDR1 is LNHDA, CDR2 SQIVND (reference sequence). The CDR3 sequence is CASSISSGLNTEAFF. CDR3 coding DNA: TGTGCCAGTAGTATAAGTTCGGGGTTGAACACTGAAGCTTTCTTT.

The CDR3 DNA reads as TGTGCCAGCAGCACTCTGAACACTGAAGCTTTCTTT. Translation gives CASSTLNTEAFF. This chain links TRBV11-2 with TRBJ1-1; D remains ambiguous. V lost 5 bases to trimming and J lost 0 bases, with 4 bases between them. The CDR3 spans 12 residues. The V gene's germline CDR1 is SGHAT and CDR2 FQNNGV.

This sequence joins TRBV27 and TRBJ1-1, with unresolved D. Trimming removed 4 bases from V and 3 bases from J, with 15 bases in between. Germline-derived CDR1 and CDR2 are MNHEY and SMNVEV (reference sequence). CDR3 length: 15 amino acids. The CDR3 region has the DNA TGTGCCAGCAGTTGGCAGAGCTCCTTACACACTGAAGCTTTCTTT. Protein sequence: CASSWQSSLHTEAFF.

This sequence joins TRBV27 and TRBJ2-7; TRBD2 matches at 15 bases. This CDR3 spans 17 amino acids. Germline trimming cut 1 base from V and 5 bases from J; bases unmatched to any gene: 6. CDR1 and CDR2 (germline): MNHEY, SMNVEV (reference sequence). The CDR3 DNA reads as TGTGCCAGCAGTTTATTAAGGACTAGCGGGAGGGAAAACGAGCAGTACGTC. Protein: CASSLLRTSGRENEQYV.

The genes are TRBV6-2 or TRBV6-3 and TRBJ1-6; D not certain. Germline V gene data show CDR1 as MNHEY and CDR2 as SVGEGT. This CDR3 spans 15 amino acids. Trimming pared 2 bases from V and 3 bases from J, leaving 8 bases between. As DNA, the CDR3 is TGTGCCAGCAGTTACGGCCGGGACTATAATTCACCCCTCCACTTT. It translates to CASSYGRDYNSPLHF.